This TCR beta chain was captured by sequencing in a study of blood T cell repertoires in COVID-19. Overall study: COVID-19 samples collected from the United States, Italy and Spain covered acute and convalescent phases.

The assay was immunoSEQ multiplex PCR, and TCRdb's table has in-frame clones only and misses some. The data contain hundreds of thousands of clones, around nine tenths of them singletons. All enrollees were roughly 18 to 89 years old and from about two dozen US areas. The CDR3 runs to 12 residues. Trimming left V 8 bases short and J 3 bases short, with 11 bases between. Looked up from germline, CDR1 is MNHEY and CDR2 is SVGAGI. The chain combines TRBV6-5 with TRBJ2-7; D not certain. The sequence was collected from a woman younger than 45 who had been exposed to COVID-19. The source material was PBMCs or T cells enriched from blood (not recorded which). The CDR3 reads CASFSSFYEQYF. The CDR3 DNA is TGTGCCAGCTTTTCAAGCTTCTACGAGCAGTACTTC.